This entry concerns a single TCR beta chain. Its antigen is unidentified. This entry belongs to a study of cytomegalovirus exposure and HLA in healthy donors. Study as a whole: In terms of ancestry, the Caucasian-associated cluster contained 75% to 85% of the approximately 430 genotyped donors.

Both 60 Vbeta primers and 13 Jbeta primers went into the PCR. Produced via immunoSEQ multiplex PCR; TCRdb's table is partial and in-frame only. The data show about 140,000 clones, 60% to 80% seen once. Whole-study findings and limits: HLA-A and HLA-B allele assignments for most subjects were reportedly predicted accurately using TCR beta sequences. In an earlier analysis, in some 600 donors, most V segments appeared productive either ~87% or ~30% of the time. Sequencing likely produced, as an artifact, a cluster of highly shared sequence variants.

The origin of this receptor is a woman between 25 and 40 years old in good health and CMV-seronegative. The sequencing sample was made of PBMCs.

CDR3 nucleotide sequence: TGTGCCAGCAGTTTATATCGTCCAGGGAGGGAACAGCCCCAGCATTTT. Protein sequence: CASSLYRPGREQPQHF. The chain carries TRBV27 and TRBJ1-5, with TRBD1 as a possible D gene (5 bases). Germline assignment: CDR1 MNHEY and CDR2 SMNVEV (reference sequence). Deletions cut 1 base from V and 7 bases from J, with 17 bases between. The length of the CDR3 is 16 residues.